One sample yielded the 15 T cell receptor beta chains listed below, sequenced in a study of shared clonotypes between healthy human individuals. The method was immunoSEQ multiplex PCR; TCRdb's version includes in-frame clones alone and lacks a portion of them. The sample comprises a few million clones, 93% of which are singletons, and under 0.45% rests with the top ten. Sequenced sample: naive CD4+ T cells from PBMCs. The subset is: CD45RA+ positively selected. The receptors were sampled from a young man in good health. Some clones in this sample may be carry-over from other donors' samples.

The J gene is TRBJ2-5, the V gene TRBV4-2; 7 bases are shared with TRBD2. The CDR3 runs to 18 residues. The germline gives CDR1 LGHNA, CDR2 YNFKEQ. J lost 4 bases, V lost 2 bases, and 16 bases had no gene match. DNA for the CDR3: TGTGCCAGCAGCCAATCCCCCGAGGCTAGCGGCTGGGGAGAGACCCAGTACTTC. This codes for CASSQSPEASGWGETQYF.

V gene TRBV4-2 combines with J gene TRBJ2-1, with no clear D. Trimming stripped 4 bases from V and 6 bases from J, with 22 bases between. Germline CDR1 is LGHNA and CDR2 is YNFKEQ. The CDR3 is 17 residues long. The DNA for the CDR3 is TGTGCCAGCAGCCGCGAGCATAGCTTGGTGTGGGGCAATGAGCAGTTCTTC. Translation: CASSREHSLVWGNEQFF.

This chain uses TRBV5-4 with TRBJ2-5; maybe TRBD1 (6 bases). V was shortened by 4 bases and J by 2 bases, with 15 bases between the two germline ends. This CDR3 region has 15 residues. From germline, CDR1 is SGHNT and CDR2 YYREEE (reference sequence). CDR3 region: CASSPGGQLQETQYF. CDR3 bases: TGTGCCAGCAGCCCTGGCGGACAGCTACAAGAGACCCAGTACTTC.

This clone came up a few times. V is TRBV4-2 and J is TRBJ2-6, with a tentative D call TRBD2 (6 bases). CDR3 size: 16 residues. Germline CDR1 reads LGHNA; CDR2 reads YNFKEQ. V lost 3 bases, J lost 0 bases, and 9 bases lay in between. The CDR3 protein is CASSQAGSSGANVLTF. The CDR3 DNA follows: TGTGCCAGCAGCCAGGCCGGGAGCTCTGGGGCCAACGTCCTGACTTTC.

As concerns this clone: Within the sample, other DNA sequences also encode this same CDR3. The chain joins TRBV15 to TRBJ2-5; no clear D. V lost 0 bases to trimming and J lost 1 base, with 6 bases between them. The CDR3 covers 14 residues. The germline CDR1 and CDR2 sequences are LNHNV and YYDKDF (reference sequence). CDR3 protein: CATSRDILQETQYF. CDR3 nucleotides: TGTGCCACCAGCAGAGATATCCTCCAAGAGACCCAGTACTTC.

V gene TRBV4-3 combines with J gene TRBJ1-2; D is perhaps TRBD1 (5 bases). V lost 1 base to trimming and J lost 7 bases, with 16 bases between them. The CDR3 spans 15 residues. CDR1 is LGHNA, CDR2 YSLEER, per germline. DNA of the CDR3: TGCGCCAGCAGCCAAGTAGAATGGGGGACGGGTGGCTACACCTTC. It yields the protein CASSQVEWGTGGYTF.

The chain links TRBV10-1 to TRBJ2-5; the D gene is possibly TRBD2 (6 bases). The CDR3 sequence is 14 residues long. Germline V gene data show CDR1 as WNHNN and CDR2 as SYGVQD (reference sequence). The V end was cut by 3 bases, the J end by 5 bases, with 13 bases between. CDR3 protein: CASSDAISGETQYF. For the CDR3, the DNA is TGCGCCAGCAGTGACGCTATAAGCGGGGAGACCCAGTACTTC.

For this clone: At the DNA level, this CDR3 is encoded by other sequences in the same sample as well. V and J are TRBV7-2 and TRBJ2-1; 11 nucleotides align to TRBD2. The CDR3 length is 15 residues. Germline V lookup: CDR1 SGHTA, CDR2 FQGNSA. The V and J ends lost 5 bases and 7 bases, in that order; junction bases with no gene match: 7. The CDR3 region is CASSPPASGRNEQFF. The CDR3 DNA reads TGTGCCAGCAGCCCGCCGGCTAGCGGGAGGAATGAGCAGTTCTTC. Full variable domain (rest looked up from reference TRBV7-2 and TRBJ2-1): GAGVSQSPSNKVTEKGKDVELRCDPISGHTALYWYRQSLGQGLEFLIYFQGNSAPDKSGLPSDRFSAERTGGSVSTLTIQRTQQEDSAVYLCASSPPASGRNEQFFGPGTRLTVL.

This clone was found once. V is TRBV27 and J is TRBJ2-5, with D uncertain. Germline CDR1 is MNHEY and CDR2 is SMNVEV (reference sequence). V was pared by 4 bases and J by 2 bases, with 8 bases between. The CDR3 totals 13 residues. The CDR3 DNA reads as TGTGCCAGCAGTTCCCGGGTTCAAGAGACCCAGTACTTC. Amino acid sequence: CASSSRVQETQYF.

This chain uses TRBV27 with TRBJ2-7, with 8 bases identical to TRBD2. The length of the CDR3 is 16 residues. Germline values: CDR1 MNHEY, CDR2 SMNVEV (reference sequence). V dropped 2 bases and J dropped 0; count of bases not matched to a gene: 6. The CDR3 region has the DNA TGTGCCAGCAGTTTAGGGGCGGGAGGCCTCTCCTACGAGCAGTACTTC. This sequence encodes CASSLGAGGLSYEQYF.

This clone has just a few counts. The V call is TRBV28, the J call TRBJ1-5, with D tentatively TRBD1 (6 bases). The germline V gene encodes CDR1 MDHEN and CDR2 SYDVKM. Between the trimmed V and J ends, which lost 8 bases and 0 bases, there was a span of 11 bases. The CDR3 runs to 14 residues. The CDR3 bases are TGTGCCAGCTGGGGACAACCTAGCAATCAGCCCCAGCATTTT. As protein: CASWGQPSNQPQHF.

This clone was seen just once. Additional DNA sequences in this sample encode the identical CDR3. This rearrangement joins TRBV19 to TRBJ1-2, with TRBD1 matching 9 bases. CDR1 and CDR2 from the germline V gene are LNHDA and SQIVND (reference sequence). The junction had 8 bases not matched to a gene; V was cut back by 6 bases and J by 3 bases. This CDR3 comprises 15 residues. CDR3 sequence reads: CASSLRDRAYYGYTF. The CDR3 bases are TGTGCCAGTAGCCTCCGGGACAGGGCTTACTATGGCTACACCTTC.

This clone was observed a single time. The gene calls are TRBV5-6 and TRBJ2-7; TRBD2 matches 15 bases. Germline V gene sequence: CDR1 SGHDT, CDR2 YYEEEE. V shed 4 bases and J 2 bases; nucleotides not matched to a gene: 7. The CDR3 spans 17 residues. The DNA of the CDR3 is TGTGCCAGCAGCGCTAGGACTAGCGGGAGGGAAACCTACGAGCAGTACTTC. It encodes CASSARTSGRETYEQYF.

A word on this clone: The same CDR3 also results from other DNA sequences found in this sample. V gene TRBV7-2 combines with J gene TRBJ2-7; 10 nucleotides line up with TRBD2. The CDR3 contains 15 residues. The germline V gene has CDR1 SGHTA and CDR2 FQGNSA. V trimming: 1 base; J trimming: 7 bases; junction bases outside the gene matches: 7. CDR3 loop: CASSLGLAGGGEQYF. Here the CDR3 DNA reads TGTGCCAGCAGCTTAGGGTTAGCGGGAGGAGGAGAGCAGTACTTC.

This chain uses TRBV27 with TRBJ2-5, with D perhaps matching TRBD2 (5 bases). The CDR3 contains 13 residues. CDR1 and CDR2 from the germline V gene are MNHEY and SMNVEV (reference sequence). V was clipped by 7 bases and J by 5 bases, with 14 bases between them. The CDR3 DNA follows: TGTGCCAGCATCGCAGGAGGCGGGGAGACCCAGTACTTC. It specifies CASIAGGGETQYF.